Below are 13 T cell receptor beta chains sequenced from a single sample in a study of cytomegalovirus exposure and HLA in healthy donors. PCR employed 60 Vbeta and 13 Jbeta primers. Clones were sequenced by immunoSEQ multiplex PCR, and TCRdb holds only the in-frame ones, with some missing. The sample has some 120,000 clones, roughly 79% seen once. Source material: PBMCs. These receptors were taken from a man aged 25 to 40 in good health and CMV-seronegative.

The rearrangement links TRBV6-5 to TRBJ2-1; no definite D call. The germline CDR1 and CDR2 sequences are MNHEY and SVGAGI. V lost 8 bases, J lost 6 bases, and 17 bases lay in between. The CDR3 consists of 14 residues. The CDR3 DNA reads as TGTGCCAGCTCCCTTGGAGTTGGGTTCAATGAGCAGTTCTTC. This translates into CASSLGVGFNEQFF.

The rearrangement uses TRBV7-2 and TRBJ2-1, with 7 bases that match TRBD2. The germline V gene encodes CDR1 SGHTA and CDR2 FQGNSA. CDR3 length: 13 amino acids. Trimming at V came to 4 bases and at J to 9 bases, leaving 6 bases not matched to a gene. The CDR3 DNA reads TGTGCCAGCAGCTCCGGGACTATTGCTGAGCAGTTCTTC. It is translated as CASSSGTIAEQFF.

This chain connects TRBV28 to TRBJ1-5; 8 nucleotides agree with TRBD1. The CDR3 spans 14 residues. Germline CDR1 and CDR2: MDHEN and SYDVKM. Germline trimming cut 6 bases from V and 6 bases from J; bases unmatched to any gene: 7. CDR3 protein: CASSPGQDRQPQHF. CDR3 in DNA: TGTGCCAGCAGCCCGGGACAGGACCGTCAGCCCCAGCATTTT.

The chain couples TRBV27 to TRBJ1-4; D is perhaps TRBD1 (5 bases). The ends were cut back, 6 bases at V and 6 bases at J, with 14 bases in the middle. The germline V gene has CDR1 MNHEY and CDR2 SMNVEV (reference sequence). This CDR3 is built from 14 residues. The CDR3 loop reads CASSLTGADEKLFF. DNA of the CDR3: TGTGCCAGCAGCCTCACAGGCGCCGATGAAAAACTGTTTTTT.

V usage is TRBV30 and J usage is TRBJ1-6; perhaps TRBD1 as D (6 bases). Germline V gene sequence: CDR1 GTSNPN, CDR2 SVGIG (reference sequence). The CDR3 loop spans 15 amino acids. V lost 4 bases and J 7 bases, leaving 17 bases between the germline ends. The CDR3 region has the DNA TGTGCCTGGACCACGACACAGGGTCGCAATTCACCCCTCCACTTT. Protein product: CAWTTTQGRNSPLHF.

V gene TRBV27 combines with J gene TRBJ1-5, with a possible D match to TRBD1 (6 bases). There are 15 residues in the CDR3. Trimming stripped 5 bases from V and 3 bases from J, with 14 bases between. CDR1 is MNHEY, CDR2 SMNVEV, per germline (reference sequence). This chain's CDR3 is CASSGRGWANQPQHF. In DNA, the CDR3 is TGTGCCAGCAGTGGCAGGGGATGGGCCAATCAGCCCCAGCATTTT.

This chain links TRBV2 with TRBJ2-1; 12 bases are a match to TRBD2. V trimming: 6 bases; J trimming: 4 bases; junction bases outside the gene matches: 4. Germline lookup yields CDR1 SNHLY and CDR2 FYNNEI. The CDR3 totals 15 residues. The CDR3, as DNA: TGTGCCAGCAGCAGACTAGCGGGAGCTTACAATGAGCAGTTCTTC. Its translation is CASSRLAGAYNEQFF.

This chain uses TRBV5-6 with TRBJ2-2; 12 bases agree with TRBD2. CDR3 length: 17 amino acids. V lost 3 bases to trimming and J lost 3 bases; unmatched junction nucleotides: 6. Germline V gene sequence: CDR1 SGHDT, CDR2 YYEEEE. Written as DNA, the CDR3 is TGTGCCAGCAGCTCGCGACTAGCGGGGGTTCACACCGGGGAGCTGTTTTTT. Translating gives CASSSRLAGVHTGELFF.

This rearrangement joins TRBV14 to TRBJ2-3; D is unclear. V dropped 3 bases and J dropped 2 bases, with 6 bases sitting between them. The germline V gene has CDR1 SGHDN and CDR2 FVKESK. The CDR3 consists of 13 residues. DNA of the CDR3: TGTGCCAGCAGCCAGAGTACCACAGATACGCAGTATTTT. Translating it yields CASSQSTTDTQYF.

The CDR3 DNA reads TGTGCCAGCAGCACTAGCGGGGCCCACCCTGACGAGCAGTACTTC. Translation gives CASSTSGAHPDEQYF. The J gene is TRBJ2-7, the V gene TRBV7-9; TRBD2 agrees at 10 bases. The length of the CDR3 is 15 residues. V trimming: 5 bases; J trimming: 5 bases; junction bases outside the gene matches: 9. CDR1 and CDR2 from the germline V gene are SEHNR and FQNEAQ (reference sequence).

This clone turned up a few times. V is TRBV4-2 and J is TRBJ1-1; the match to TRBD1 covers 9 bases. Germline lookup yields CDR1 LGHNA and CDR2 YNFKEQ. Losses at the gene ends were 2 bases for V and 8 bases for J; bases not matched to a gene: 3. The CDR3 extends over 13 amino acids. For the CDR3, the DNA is TGTGCCAGCAGCCAAAGCGGGACAGGGGAAGCTTTCTTT. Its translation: CASSQSGTGEAFF.

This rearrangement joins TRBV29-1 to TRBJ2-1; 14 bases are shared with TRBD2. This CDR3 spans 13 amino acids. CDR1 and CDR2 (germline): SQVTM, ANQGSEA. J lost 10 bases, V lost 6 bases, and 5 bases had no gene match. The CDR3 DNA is TGCAGCGTAATGGGACTAGCGGGAGTCGAGCAGTTCTTC. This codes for CSVMGLAGVEQFF.

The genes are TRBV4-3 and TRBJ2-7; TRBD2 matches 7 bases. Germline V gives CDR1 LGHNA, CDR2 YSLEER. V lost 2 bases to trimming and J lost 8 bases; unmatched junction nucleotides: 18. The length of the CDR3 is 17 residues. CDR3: CASSQTTEYVGGPKQYF. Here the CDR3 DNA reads TGCGCCAGCAGCCAAACAACCGAGTATGTGGGAGGGCCGAAGCAGTACTTC.